These 16 T cell receptor beta chains originate from one sample sequenced in a study of shared clonotypes between healthy human individuals. Here immunoSEQ multiplex PCR was the method, and the copy in TCRdb shows in-frame clones only, minus some. Of about 2.4 million clones in the sample, roughly 92% are singletons; the top ten hold roughly 0.14%. Material: naive CD4+ T cells sorted from blood. Indicated subset: CD45RA+ positively selected. These receptors originate from a man younger than 30 in good health.

This clone was recorded once. This rearrangement joins TRBV27 to TRBJ2-2; unclear D gene. The CDR3 length is 13 residues. In germline, CDR1 is MNHEY, CDR2 SMNVEV (reference sequence). Trimming left V 6 bases short and J 1 base short, with 6 bases between. The CDR3 spells CASRNRNTGELFF. The CDR3, as DNA: TGTGCCAGCAGAAACAGGAACACCGGGGAGCTGTTTTTT.

CDR3 sequence: CASRDRVTDTQYF. The CDR3 DNA reads as TGTGCCAGCAGGGACAGGGTCACAGATACGCAGTATTTT. The chain carries TRBV27 and TRBJ2-3; 8 positions agree with TRBD1. CDR1 is MNHEY, CDR2 SMNVEV, per germline (reference sequence). The CDR3 totals 13 residues. V trimming: 6 bases; J trimming: 2 bases; junction bases outside the gene matches: 1.

This rearrangement joins TRBV9 to TRBJ1-2, with D perhaps matching TRBD1 (5 bases). The V gene's germline CDR1 is SGDLS and CDR2 YYNGEE. Trimming stripped 0 bases from V and 1 base from J, with 10 bases between. The CDR3 length is 15 residues. CDR3: CASSVGDRHNYGYTF. DNA of the CDR3: TGTGCCAGCAGCGTAGGAGACAGACATAACTATGGCTACACCTTC.

This rearrangement joins TRBV7-9 to TRBJ2-2, with 7 nucleotides matching TRBD2. V gave up 2 bases and J gave up 0 bases; unmatched junction bases: 6. CDR1 and CDR2 (germline): SEHNR, FQNEAQ (reference sequence). The CDR3 covers 17 residues. CDR3 in DNA: TGTGCCAGCAGCTTATACGGGGAGGGCGCGAACACCGGGGAGCTGTTTTTT. It translates to CASSLYGEGANTGELFF.

This chain links TRBV5-1 with TRBJ2-5; TRBD1 matches at 8 bases. V shed 3 bases, J shed 2 bases, and the junction held 3 bases outside the gene matches. There are 14 residues in the CDR3. Per the germline V gene, CDR1 is SGHRS and CDR2 is YFSETQ. CDR3 amino acids: CASSWRTGQETQYF. The DNA of the CDR3 is TGCGCCAGCAGCTGGAGGACAGGGCAAGAGACCCAGTACTTC.

The rearrangement joins TRBV28 to TRBJ1-2, with 9 bases fitting TRBD1. Trimming took 4 bases from V and 4 from J; bases not matched to a gene: 4. The CDR3 consists of 14 residues. Germline values: CDR1 MDHEN, CDR2 SYDVKM. The CDR3 nucleotides read TGTGCCAGCAGTTCCGGGACAGGGCTCTATGGCTACACCTTC. Translated: CASSSGTGLYGYTF.

The rearrangement uses TRBV18 and TRBJ2-1; tentative D call: TRBD2 (5 bases). The V end was cut by 2 bases, the J end by 6 bases, with 11 bases between. The CDR3 length is 14 residues. The germline V gene encodes CDR1 KGHSH and CDR2 LQKENI. CDR3 coding DNA: TGTGCCAGCTCACCAGGAATCACTAGCAATGAGCAGTTCTTC. Its translation is CASSPGITSNEQFF.

The chain uses TRBV30 and TRBJ2-1; 11 bases map to TRBD2. The germline gives CDR1 GTSNPN, CDR2 SVGIG (reference sequence). This CDR3 has 16 residues. The V segment lost 0 bases and the J segment 5 bases; nucleotides outside the gene matches: 6. CDR3: CAWSVELAGANNEQFF. The CDR3 DNA reads TGTGCCTGGAGTGTAGAACTAGCGGGGGCCAACAATGAGCAGTTCTTC.

The genes are TRBV7-2 and TRBJ1-2; 7 nucleotides line up with TRBD1. Germline loops: CDR1 SGHTA, CDR2 FQGNSA. Germline trimming cut 1 base from V and 0 bases from J; bases unmatched to any gene: 5. The CDR3 extends over 16 amino acids. CDR3 amino acids: CASSLGQGVSNYGYTF. CDR3 nucleotide sequence: TGTGCCAGCAGCTTAGGGCAGGGGGTATCTAACTATGGCTACACCTTC.

V and J are TRBV19 and TRBJ1-5; unclear D gene. The CDR3 sequence is 15 residues long. Trimming stripped 7 bases from V and 2 bases from J, with 15 bases between. CDR1 and CDR2 (germline): LNHDA, SQIVND (reference sequence). The CDR3 bases are TGTGCCAGTAAACACAGAGATGTGGGCAATCAGCCCCAGCATTTT. Translation gives CASKHRDVGNQPQHF.

The chain recombines TRBV6-6 with TRBJ2-5; D is possibly TRBD2 (6 bases). The CDR3 totals 13 residues. Germline V gene sequence: CDR1 MNHNY, CDR2 SVGAGI (reference sequence). V gave up 6 bases and J gave up 2 bases, with 10 bases separating them. CDR3 amino acids: CASSAGSQETQYF. CDR3 bases: TGTGCCAGCAGCGCCGGGAGTCAAGAGACCCAGTACTTC.

The V and J genes are TRBV7-5 and TRBJ1-6. TRBV7-5 counts as a pseudogene. This CDR3 spans 18 amino acids. The chain's CDR3 is CARSLGGVLSSYNSPLHF. CDR3 in DNA: TGTGCCAGAAGCTTAGGTGGAGTCCTCAGCTCCTATAATTCACCCCTCCACTTT.

This clone was counted between two and nine times. V and J are TRBV27 and TRBJ2-7; D gene ambiguous. The V end lost 6 bases, the J end lost 6 bases, and 9 bases lay between the germline ends. This CDR3 region has 11 residues. The germline gives CDR1 MNHEY, CDR2 SMNVEV (reference sequence). The CDR3 region is CASRKEGEQYF. CDR3 DNA: TGTGCCAGCAGGAAGGAAGGCGAGCAGTACTTC.

This clone was detected a few times. The CDR3 reads CASSIEAGTEAFF. As DNA, the CDR3 is TGTGCCAGTAGTATAGAGGCAGGCACTGAAGCTTTCTTT. This rearrangement joins TRBV19 to TRBJ1-1, with D uncertain. Trimming shortened V by 0 bases and J by 4 bases, and 6 bases separated the two germline ends. This CDR3 is built from 13 residues. Germline assignment: CDR1 LNHDA and CDR2 SQIVND (reference sequence).

As concerns this clone: Other DNA sequences in this specimen translate into the identical CDR3. J is TRBJ2-3 and V is TRBV7-2; TRBD2 might be the D (5 bases). V lost 3 bases and J lost 2, with 12 bases in between. CDR3 size: 15 residues. CDR1 is SGHTA, CDR2 FQGNSA, per germline. The CDR3: CASSLDGGPTDTQYF. DNA of the CDR3: TGTGCCAGCAGCTTGGACGGAGGCCCCACAGATACGCAGTATTTT.

The V gene is TRBV6-1, the J gene TRBJ1-1; D gene unclear. The CDR3 has 17 residues. Germline CDR1 is MNHNS and CDR2 is SASEGT. Deletions cut 2 bases from V and 0 bases from J, with 16 bases between. The CDR3 coding sequence is TGTGCCAGCAGTGAATCCCTGGAGAGAGCCCTGAACACTGAAGCTTTCTTT. It specifies CASSESLERALNTEAFF.